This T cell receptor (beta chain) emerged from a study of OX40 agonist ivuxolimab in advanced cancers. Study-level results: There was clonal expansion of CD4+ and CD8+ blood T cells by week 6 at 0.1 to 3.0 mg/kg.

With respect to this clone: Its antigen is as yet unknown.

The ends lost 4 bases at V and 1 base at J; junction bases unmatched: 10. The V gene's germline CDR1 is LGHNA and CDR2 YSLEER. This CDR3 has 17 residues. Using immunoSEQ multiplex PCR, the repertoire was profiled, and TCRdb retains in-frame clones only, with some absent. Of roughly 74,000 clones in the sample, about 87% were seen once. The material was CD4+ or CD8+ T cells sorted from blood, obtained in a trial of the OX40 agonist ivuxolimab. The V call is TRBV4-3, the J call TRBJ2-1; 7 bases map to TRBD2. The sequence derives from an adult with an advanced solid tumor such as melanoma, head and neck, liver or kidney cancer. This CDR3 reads CASSRRDYTDSYNEQFF. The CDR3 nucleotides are TGCGCCAGCAGCCGGCGGGACTACACCGATTCCTACAATGAGCAGTTCTTC.